These 3 T cell receptor beta chains were sequenced from one sample in a study of T-cell reconstitution after alpha-beta-depleted transplantation in children. As it was prepared, the TCRbeta library received unique molecular identifiers. TCRdb analysed the PCR reads with MiXCR anew, one entry per CDR3 protein. The repertoire has hundreds of thousands of distinct CDR3 sequences, 10% to 15% of them found once; the top ten carry around 2%. Source: PBMCs, mostly from graft donor cells, taken 360 days after TCRalphabeta/CD19-depleted stem cell transplant. All receptors derive from a male patient aged 5 to 17 who had a stem cell transplant for acute myeloid leukemia, so the T cells may come from the graft donor.

This clonotype was detected a few times. The chain couples TRBV7-8 to TRBJ2-2; D is perhaps TRBD1 (6 bases). Trimming removed 3 bases at V and 1 base at J, with 18 bases between. The CDR3 runs 18 residues. Germline lookup yields CDR1 SGHVS and CDR2 FQNEAQ. The CDR3 sequence is CASSFQGPGTRNTGELFF. CDR3 DNA sequence: TGTGCCAGCAGCTTCCAGGGACCCGGGACACGGAACACCGGGGAGCTGTTTTTT. The full variable domain, completed using reference TRBV7-8 and TRBJ2-2, is GAGVSQSPRYKVAKRGQDVALRCDPISGHVSLFWYQQALGQGPEFLTYFQNEAQLDKSGLPSDRFFAERPEGSVSTLKIQRTQQEDSAVYLCASSFQGPGTRNTGELFFGEGSRLTVL.

This clonotype was seen only a few times. The rearrangement uses TRBV29-1 and TRBJ2-1, with D unresolved. The germline gives CDR1 SQVTM, CDR2 ANQGSEA. V lost 2 bases and J lost 0, with 14 bases in between. CDR3 length equals 16 residues. The CDR3, as DNA: TGCAGCGTTGAATATTATAGGGCTATCTCCTACAATGAGCAGTTCTTC. Amino acids: CSVEYYRAISYNEQFF.

The chain combines TRBV7-2 with TRBJ2-7; D call uncertain. V lost 5 bases and J lost 4, with 12 bases in between. There are 13 residues in the CDR3. In germline, CDR1 is SGHTA, CDR2 FQGNSA. The CDR3 nucleotides read TGTGCCAGCAGCCGATCGAACGGGTACGAGCAGTACTTC. Protein sequence: CASSRSNGYEQYF.